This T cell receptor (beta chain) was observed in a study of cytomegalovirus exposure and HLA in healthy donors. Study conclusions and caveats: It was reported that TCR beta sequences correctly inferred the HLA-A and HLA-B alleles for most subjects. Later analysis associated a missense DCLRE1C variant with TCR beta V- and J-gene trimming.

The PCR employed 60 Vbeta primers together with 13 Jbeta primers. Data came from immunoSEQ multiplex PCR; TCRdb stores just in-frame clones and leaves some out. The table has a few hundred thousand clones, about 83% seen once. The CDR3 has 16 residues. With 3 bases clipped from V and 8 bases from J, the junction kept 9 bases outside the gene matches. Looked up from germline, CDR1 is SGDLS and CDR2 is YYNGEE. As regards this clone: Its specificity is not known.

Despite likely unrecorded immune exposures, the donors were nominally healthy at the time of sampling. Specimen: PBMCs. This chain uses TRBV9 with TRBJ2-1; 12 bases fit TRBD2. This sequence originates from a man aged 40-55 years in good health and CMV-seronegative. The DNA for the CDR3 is TGTGCCAGCAGCGCCCTCCTAGCGGGGGGGCGGGATGAGCAGTTCTTC. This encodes CASSALLAGGRDEQFF.